The 12 T cell receptor beta chains reported below all come from one sample, sequenced in a study of CD8+CD57+ T cells in acquired aplastic anemia. The template for TCR beta VDJ and CDR3 sequence profiling was genomic DNA. One entry per CDR3 protein, called by TCRdb with MiXCR from the reads. Among 65,000 to 85,000 distinct CDR3 sequences listed, approximately 51% were seen once. Sequenced: sorted CD4+, CD8+, or CD8+CD57+ T cells (not recorded which) from PBMCs. These receptors were collected from a human donor in good health, serving as a control.

This clonotype has ten or more counts. The chain links TRBV30 to TRBJ1-2, with D perhaps TRBD1 (6 bases). Looked up from germline, CDR1 is GTSNPN and CDR2 is SVGIG (reference sequence). Trimming left V 7 bases short and J 8 bases short, with 14 bases between. The CDR3 has 11 residues. The CDR3 DNA reads TGTGCCTACGCGACAGGCTGGGGCTACACCTTC. It codes for CAYATGWGYTF.

Details on this clonotype: One junction end disagrees with the germline gene, perhaps due to a read error. The genes are TRBV5-1 and TRBJ2-7; a possible D gene is TRBD1 (6 bases). Germline V lookup: CDR1 SGHRS, CDR2 YFSETQ. The length of the CDR3 is 15 residues. Here the CDR3 reads CASSSYYGQSYGQYF. In nucleotides, the CDR3 is TGCGCCAGCAGCTCATATTACGGACAGTCCTACGGGCAGTACTTC.

In its sample, this clonotype was seen once. This chain joins TRBV7-9 and TRBJ1-6, with 8 positions matching TRBD1. J gave up 7 bases and V 4 bases, and 6 bases lay outside the gene matches. Germline values: CDR1 SEHNR, CDR2 FQNEAQ (reference sequence). The CDR3 spans 15 residues. CDR3 DNA sequence: TGTGCCAGCAGCTCTAGGACAGGGTCAAATTCACCCCTCCACTTT. Translating it yields CASSSRTGSNSPLHF.

This clonotype was observed many times. The chain joins TRBV7-9 to TRBJ1-6; D gene uncertain. This CDR3 has 15 residues. Germline CDR1 is SEHNR and CDR2 is FQNEAQ (reference sequence). The germline V and J ends were trimmed by 0 bases and 11 bases, with 14 bases remaining between them. CDR3 sequence reads: CASSLAVAGLPPLHF. In nucleotides, the CDR3 is TGTGCCAGCAGCTTAGCGGTAGCCGGGCTTCCACCCCTCCACTTT.

The chain combines TRBV10-3 with TRBJ1-1, with D unclear. Germline CDR1 is ENHRY and CDR2 is SYGVKD. The CDR3 is 12 amino acids. V gave up 4 bases and J gave up 5 bases, with 8 bases separating them. The CDR3 reads CAISGLGTEAFF. CDR3 nucleotide sequence: TGTGCCATCAGTGGCCTAGGGACTGAAGCTTTCTTT.

This clonotype was detected once. Since a much larger clone is just one base distant, this may be a read error. The chain employs TRBV6-1 and TRBJ2-1; 14 nucleotides align to TRBD2. After removal of 5 bases from V and 5 bases from J, the junction contained 2 bases not matched to a gene. CDR3 length: 15 residues. Germline assignment: CDR1 MNHNS and CDR2 SASEGT. The DNA for the CDR3 is TGTGCCAGCAGTCGGACTAGCGGGGGGAACAATGAGCAGTTCTTC. Its translation is CASSRTSGGNNEQFF.

The chain joins TRBV15 to TRBJ2-3; unclear D gene. Trimming removed 0 bases from V and 0 bases from J, with 4 bases in between. The CDR3 is made up of 14 amino acids. CDR1 and CDR2 from the germline V gene are LNHNV and YYDKDF (reference sequence). The CDR3 DNA is TGTGCCACCAGCAGAGAATTTAGCACAGATACGCAGTATTTT. Amino acids: CATSREFSTDTQYF.

At least ten counts were recorded for this clonotype. This chain links TRBV2 with TRBJ1-2; TRBD1 matches 7 bases. With V trimmed by 7 bases and J by 4 bases, 15 bases remained unmatched. The V gene's germline CDR1 is SNHLY and CDR2 FYNNEI. The CDR3 has 16 residues. CDR3 residues: CASKLVRDSGSYGYTF. The CDR3 coding sequence is TGTGCCAGCAAACTAGTCCGGGACAGTGGAAGCTATGGCTACACCTTC.

At least ten counts were recorded for this clonotype. As DNA, the CDR3 is TGTGCCAGCAGCCCGACGTGGAGCGGATACAATGAGCAGTTCTTC. Its protein is CASSPTWSGYNEQFF. V and J are TRBV11-2 and TRBJ2-1, with a tentative D call TRBD2 (5 bases). The CDR3 has 15 residues. Germline-derived CDR1 and CDR2 are SGHAT and FQNNGV. With 5 bases removed from V and 4 bases from J, the gap between germline ends came to 15 bases.

This clonotype was observed many times. V gene TRBV2 combines with J gene TRBJ1-1; D not certain. CDR1 is SNHLY and CDR2 is FYNNEI in the germline V gene. The CDR3 length is 17 residues. CDR3 bases: TGTGCAGTAAGAGGTGGACTGAAAACAGTTATGAACACTGAAGCTTTCTTT. This gives the protein CAVRGGLKTVMNTEAFF.

The chain employs TRBV6-1 and TRBJ1-4, with D possibly TRBD1 on 5 matching bases. Germline values: CDR1 MNHNS, CDR2 SASEGT. Trimming pared 9 bases from V and 1 base from J, leaving 6 bases between. The CDR3 is 12 amino acids. In DNA form, the CDR3 reads TGTGCCAGTCAGGGAACTAATGAAAAACTGTTTTTT. Translated, it gives CASQGTNEKLFF.

The table lists this clonotype with many counts. The chain carries TRBV27 and TRBJ2-7, with D perhaps given as TRBD1 or TRBD2 (5 bases each). In germline, CDR1 is MNHEY, CDR2 SMNVEV (reference sequence). The V and J ends lost 8 bases and 3 bases respectively, with 20 bases between them. The CDR3 runs to 15 residues. CDR3 bases: TGTGCCAGCGCAACAGAGGCCGGGACCGGCTACGAGCAGTACTTC. Its protein is CASATEAGTGYEQYF.